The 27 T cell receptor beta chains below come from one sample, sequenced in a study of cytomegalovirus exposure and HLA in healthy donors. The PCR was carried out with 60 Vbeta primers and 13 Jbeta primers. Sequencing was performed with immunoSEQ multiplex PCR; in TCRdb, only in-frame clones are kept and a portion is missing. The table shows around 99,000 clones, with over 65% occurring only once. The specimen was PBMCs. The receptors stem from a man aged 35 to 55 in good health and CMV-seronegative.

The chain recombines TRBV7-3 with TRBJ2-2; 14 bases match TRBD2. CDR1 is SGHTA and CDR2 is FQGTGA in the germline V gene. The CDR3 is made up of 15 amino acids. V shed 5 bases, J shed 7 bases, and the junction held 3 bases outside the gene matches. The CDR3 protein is CASSRTSGGSGELFF. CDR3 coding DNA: TGTGCCAGCAGCCGGACTAGCGGGGGGAGCGGGGAGCTGTTTTTT.

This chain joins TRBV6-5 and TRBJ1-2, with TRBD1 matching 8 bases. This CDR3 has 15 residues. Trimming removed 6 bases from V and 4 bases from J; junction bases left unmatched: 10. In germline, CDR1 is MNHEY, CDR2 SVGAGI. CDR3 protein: CASRKSGDRSYGYTF. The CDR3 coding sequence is TGTGCCAGCAGGAAGTCTGGGGACAGGTCCTATGGCTACACCTTC.

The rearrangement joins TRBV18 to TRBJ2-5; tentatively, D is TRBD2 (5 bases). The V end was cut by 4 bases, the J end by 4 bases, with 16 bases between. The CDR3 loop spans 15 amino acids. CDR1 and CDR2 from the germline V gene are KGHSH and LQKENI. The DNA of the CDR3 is TGTGCCAGCTCACAAACCGGGGTCGGGGTAGAGACCCAGTACTTC. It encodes CASSQTGVGVETQYF.

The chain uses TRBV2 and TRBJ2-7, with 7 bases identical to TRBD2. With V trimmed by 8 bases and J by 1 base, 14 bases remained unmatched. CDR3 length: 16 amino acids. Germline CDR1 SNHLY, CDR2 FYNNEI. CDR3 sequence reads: CASFRSGAGDSYEQYF. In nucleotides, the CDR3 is TGTGCCAGCTTCAGATCCGGTGCGGGGGATTCCTACGAGCAGTACTTC. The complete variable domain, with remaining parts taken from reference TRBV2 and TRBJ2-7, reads EPEVTQTPSHQVTQMGQEVILRCVPISNHLYFYWYRQILGQKVEFLVSFYNNEISEKSEIFDDQFSVERPDGSNFTLKIRSTKLEDSAMYFCASFRSGAGDSYEQYFGPGTRLTVT.

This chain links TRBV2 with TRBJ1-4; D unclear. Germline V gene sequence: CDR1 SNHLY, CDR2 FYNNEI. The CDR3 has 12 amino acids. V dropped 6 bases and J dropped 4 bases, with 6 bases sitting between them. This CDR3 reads CASSTSNEKLFF. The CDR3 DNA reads TGTGCCAGCAGCACCAGTAATGAAAAACTGTTTTTT.

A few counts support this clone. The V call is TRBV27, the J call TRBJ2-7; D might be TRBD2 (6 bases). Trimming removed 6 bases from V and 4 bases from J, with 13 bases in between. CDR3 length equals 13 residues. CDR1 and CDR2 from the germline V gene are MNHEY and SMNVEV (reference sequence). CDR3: CASRSSGVYEQYF. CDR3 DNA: TGTGCCAGCAGATCATCGGGGGTTTACGAGCAGTACTTC.

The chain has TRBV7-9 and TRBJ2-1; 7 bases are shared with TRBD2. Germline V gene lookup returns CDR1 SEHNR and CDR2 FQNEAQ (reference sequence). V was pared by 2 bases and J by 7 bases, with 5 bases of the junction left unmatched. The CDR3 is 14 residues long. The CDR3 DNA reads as TGTGCCAGCAGCTTAACCGGGACTATTAATGAGCAGTTCTTC. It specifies CASSLTGTINEQFF.

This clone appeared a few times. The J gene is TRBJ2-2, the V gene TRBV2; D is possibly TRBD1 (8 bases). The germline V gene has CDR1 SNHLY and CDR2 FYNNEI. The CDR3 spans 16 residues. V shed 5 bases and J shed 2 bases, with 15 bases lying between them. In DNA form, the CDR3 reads TGTGCCAGCAGTCAACAGGGGGGACTAAACACCGGGGAGCTGTTTTTT. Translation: CASSQQGGLNTGELFF.

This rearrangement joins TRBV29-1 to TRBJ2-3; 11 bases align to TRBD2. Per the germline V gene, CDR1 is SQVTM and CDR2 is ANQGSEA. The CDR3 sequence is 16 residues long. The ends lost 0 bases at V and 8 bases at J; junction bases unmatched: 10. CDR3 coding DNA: TGCAGCGTTGAAGAGGCCGGGACTAGCGGTCGTACTACGCAGTATTTT. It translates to CSVEEAGTSGRTTQYF.

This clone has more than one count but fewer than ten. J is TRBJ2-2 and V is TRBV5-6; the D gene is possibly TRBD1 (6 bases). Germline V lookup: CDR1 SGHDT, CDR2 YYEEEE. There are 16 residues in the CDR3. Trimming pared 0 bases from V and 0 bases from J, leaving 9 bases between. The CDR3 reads CASSLGTGTNTGELFF. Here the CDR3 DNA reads TGTGCCAGCAGCTTGGGAACAGGGACGAACACCGGGGAGCTGTTTTTT.

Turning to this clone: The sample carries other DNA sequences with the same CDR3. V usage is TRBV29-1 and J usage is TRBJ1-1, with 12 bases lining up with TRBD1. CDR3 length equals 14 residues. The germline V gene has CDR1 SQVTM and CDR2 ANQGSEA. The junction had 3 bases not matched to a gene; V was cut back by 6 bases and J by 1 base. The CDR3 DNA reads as TGCAGCGTGGGACAGGGGGCTGGGAACACTGAAGCTTTCTTT. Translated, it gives CSVGQGAGNTEAFF.

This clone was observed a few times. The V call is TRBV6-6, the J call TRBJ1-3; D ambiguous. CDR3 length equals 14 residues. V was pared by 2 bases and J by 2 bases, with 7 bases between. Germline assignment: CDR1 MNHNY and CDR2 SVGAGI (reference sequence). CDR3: CASSYTETGNTIYF. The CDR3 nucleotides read TGTGCCAGCAGTTACACAGAAACTGGAAACACCATATATTTT.

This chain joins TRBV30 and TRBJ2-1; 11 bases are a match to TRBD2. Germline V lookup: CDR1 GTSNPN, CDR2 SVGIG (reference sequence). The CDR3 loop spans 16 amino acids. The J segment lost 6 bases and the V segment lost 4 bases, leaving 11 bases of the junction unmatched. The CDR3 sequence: CAWILPTSGNSNEQFF. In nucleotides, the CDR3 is TGTGCCTGGATCTTACCGACTAGCGGGAATTCCAATGAGCAGTTCTTC.

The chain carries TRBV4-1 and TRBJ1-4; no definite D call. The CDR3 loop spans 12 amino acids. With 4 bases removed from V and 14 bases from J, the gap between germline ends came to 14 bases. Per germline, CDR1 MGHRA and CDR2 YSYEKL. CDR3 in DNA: TGCGCCAGCAGCCCAGAATCGCCAGGCCTGTTTTTT. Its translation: CASSPESPGLFF.

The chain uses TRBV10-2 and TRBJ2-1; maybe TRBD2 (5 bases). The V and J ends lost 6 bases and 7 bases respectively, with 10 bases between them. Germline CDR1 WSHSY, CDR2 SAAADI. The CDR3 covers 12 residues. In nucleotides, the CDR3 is TGCGCCAGCAGGCTAGCCGGAAATGAGCAGTTCTTC. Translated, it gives CASRLAGNEQFF.

The CDR3 region is CASSPYREFSGNTIYF. The CDR3 DNA reads TGTGCCAGCTCACCATACAGGGAGTTCTCTGGAAACACCATATATTTT. The V gene is TRBV18, the J gene TRBJ1-3; possibly TRBD1 for D (6 bases). CDR3 length equals 16 residues. With 2 bases removed from V and 0 bases from J, the gap between germline ends came to 11 bases. Germline lookup yields CDR1 KGHSH and CDR2 LQKENI.

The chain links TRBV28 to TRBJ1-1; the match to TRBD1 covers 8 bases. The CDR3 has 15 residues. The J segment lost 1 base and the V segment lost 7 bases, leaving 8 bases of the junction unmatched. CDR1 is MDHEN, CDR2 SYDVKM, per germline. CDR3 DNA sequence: TGTGCCAGCACCGATCAGACAGGGGCGAACACTGAAGCTTTCTTT. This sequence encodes CASTDQTGANTEAFF.

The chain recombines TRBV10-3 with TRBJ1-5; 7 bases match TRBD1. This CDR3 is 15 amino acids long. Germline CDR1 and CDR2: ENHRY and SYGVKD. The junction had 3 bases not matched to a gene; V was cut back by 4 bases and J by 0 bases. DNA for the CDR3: TGTGCCATCAGTGCAGGGGACAGTAGCAATCAGCCCCAGCATTTT. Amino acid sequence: CAISAGDSSNQPQHF.

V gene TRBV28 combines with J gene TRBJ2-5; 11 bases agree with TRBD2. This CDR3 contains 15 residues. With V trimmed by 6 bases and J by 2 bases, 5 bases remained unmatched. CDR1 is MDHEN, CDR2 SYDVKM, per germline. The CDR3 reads CASRTGTSGQETQYF. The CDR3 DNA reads TGTGCCAGCAGAACCGGGACTAGCGGACAAGAGACCCAGTACTTC.

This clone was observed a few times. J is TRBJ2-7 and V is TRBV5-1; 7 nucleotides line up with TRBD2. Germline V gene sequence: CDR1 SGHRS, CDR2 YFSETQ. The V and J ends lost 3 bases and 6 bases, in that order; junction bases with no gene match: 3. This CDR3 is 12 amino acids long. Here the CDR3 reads CASSYGEGEQYF. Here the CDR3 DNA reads TGCGCCAGCAGCTACGGGGAGGGCGAGCAGTACTTC. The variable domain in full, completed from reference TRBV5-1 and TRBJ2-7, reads KAGVTQTPRYLIKTRGQQVTLSCSPISGHRSVSWYQQTPGQGLQFLFEYFSETQRNKGNFPGRFSGRQFSNSRSEMNVSTLELGDSALYLCASSYGEGEQYFGPGTRLTVT.

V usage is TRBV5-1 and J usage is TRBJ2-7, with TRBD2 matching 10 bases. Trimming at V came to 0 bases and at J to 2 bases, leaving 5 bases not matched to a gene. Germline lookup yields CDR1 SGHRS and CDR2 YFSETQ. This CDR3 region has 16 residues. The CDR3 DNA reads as TGCGCCAGCAGCTTGGTACTAGCGGGACCGGCCTACGAGCAGTACTTC. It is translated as CASSLVLAGPAYEQYF. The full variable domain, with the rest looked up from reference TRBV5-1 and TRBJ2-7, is KAGVTQTPRYLIKTRGQQVTLSCSPISGHRSVSWYQQTPGQGLQFLFEYFSETQRNKGNFPGRFSGRQFSNSRSEMNVSTLELGDSALYLCASSLVLAGPAYEQYFGPGTRLTVT.

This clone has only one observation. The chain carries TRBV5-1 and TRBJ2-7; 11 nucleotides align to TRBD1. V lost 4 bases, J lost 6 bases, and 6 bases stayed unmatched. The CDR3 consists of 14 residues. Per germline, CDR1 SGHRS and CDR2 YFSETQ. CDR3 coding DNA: TGCGCCAGCAGCACCGGGACAGGGGGTCTCGAGCAGTACTTC. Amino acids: CASSTGTGGLEQYF.

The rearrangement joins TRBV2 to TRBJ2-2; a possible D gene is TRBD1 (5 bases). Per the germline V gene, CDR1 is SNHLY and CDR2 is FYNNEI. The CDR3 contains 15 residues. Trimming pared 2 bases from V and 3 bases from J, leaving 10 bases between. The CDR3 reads CASSETGVYTGELFF. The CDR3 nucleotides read TGTGCCAGCAGTGAAACAGGCGTTTACACCGGGGAGCTGTTTTTT.

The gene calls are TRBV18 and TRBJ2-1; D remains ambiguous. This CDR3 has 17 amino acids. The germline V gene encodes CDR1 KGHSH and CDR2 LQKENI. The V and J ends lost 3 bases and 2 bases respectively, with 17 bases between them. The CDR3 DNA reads TGTGCCAGCTCACCGACACTGGGTCAATCCACCTACAATGAGCAGTTCTTC. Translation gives CASSPTLGQSTYNEQFF.

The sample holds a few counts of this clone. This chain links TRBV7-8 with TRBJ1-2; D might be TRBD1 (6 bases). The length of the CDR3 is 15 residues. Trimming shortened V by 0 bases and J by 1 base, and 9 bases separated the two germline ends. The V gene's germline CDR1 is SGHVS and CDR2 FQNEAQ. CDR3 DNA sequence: TGTGCCAGCAGCTTAGCAAAAGGGGGTAACTATGGCTACACCTTC. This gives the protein CASSLAKGGNYGYTF. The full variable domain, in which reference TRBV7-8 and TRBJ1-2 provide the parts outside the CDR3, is GAGVSQSPRYKVAKRGQDVALRCDPISGHVSLFWYQQALGQGPEFLTYFQNEAQLDKSGLPSDRFFAERPEGSVSTLKIQRTQQEDSAVYLCASSLAKGGNYGYTFGSGTRLTVV.

CDR3 nucleotides: TGTGCCAGTAGTTCCGTCGAGGGGGTTTCGTATGGCTACACCTTC. Translated: CASSSVEGVSYGYTF. The J gene is TRBJ1-2, the V gene TRBV19; D may be TRBD1 (6 bases). CDR3 length: 15 amino acids. Trimming shortened V by 5 bases and J by 5 bases, and 18 bases separated the two germline ends. Looked up from germline, CDR1 is LNHDA and CDR2 is SQIVND (reference sequence).

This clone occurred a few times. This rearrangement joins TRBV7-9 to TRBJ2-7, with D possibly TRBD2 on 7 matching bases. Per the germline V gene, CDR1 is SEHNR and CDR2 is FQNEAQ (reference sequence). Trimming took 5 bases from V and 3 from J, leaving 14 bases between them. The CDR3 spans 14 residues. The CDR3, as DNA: TGTGCCAGCAGCCCTCGGGGGGCTGGCTACGAGCAGTACTTC. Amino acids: CASSPRGAGYEQYF.